The 15 T cell receptor beta chains presented below share a single source sample, sequenced in a study of CD8 T cells in ankylosing spondylitis. In TCRdb, the 5' RACE reads were re-called with MiXCR into one record per CDR3 protein. The repertoire includes under 250,000 distinct CDR3 sequences, less than 9.5% of them detected once, and approximately 4.8% sits in the top ten. The sample was blood, either unsorted or a sorted T cell fraction (not recorded which). These receptors were collected from a female donor with ankylosing spondylitis or in good health (not recorded which).

There are many counts of this clonotype. V usage is TRBV7-2 and J usage is TRBJ2-5, with TRBD2 matching over 9 bases. Germline V gene data show CDR1 as SGHTA and CDR2 as FQGNSA. The CDR3 covers 15 residues. J gave up 5 bases and V 0 bases, and 4 bases lay outside the gene matches. This CDR3 is CASSLAAGGGETQYF. CDR3 in DNA: TGTGCCAGCAGCTTAGCGGCGGGAGGGGGGGAGACCCAGTACTTC.

Ten or more counts support this clonotype. The chain is built from TRBV6-1 and TRBJ2-5; TRBD2 agrees at 11 bases. CDR3 length: 15 residues. With V trimmed by 5 bases and J by 1 base, 3 bases remained unmatched. In germline, CDR1 is MNHNS, CDR2 SASEGT. CDR3 sequence reads: CASSPSGRIQETQYF. The CDR3 bases are TGTGCCAGCAGTCCTAGCGGGAGGATCCAAGAGACCCAGTACTTC.

This clonotype was observed many times. CDR3 DNA sequence: TGTGCCAGCAGTGTGACTAGCGCAGACAATGAGCAGTTCTTC. Its protein product is CASSVTSADNEQFF. This chain joins TRBV27 and TRBJ2-1; 8 bases are a match to TRBD2. This CDR3 has 14 residues. The germline gives CDR1 MNHEY, CDR2 SMNVEV (reference sequence). The ends lost 5 bases at V and 5 bases at J; junction bases unmatched: 5.

This clonotype occurred many times. V gene TRBV20-1 combines with J gene TRBJ2-1, with TRBD1 identical over 9 bases. CDR1 is DFQATT and CDR2 is SNEGSKA in the germline V gene (reference sequence). The CDR3 spans 11 residues. With 5 bases clipped from V and 7 bases from J, the junction kept 0 bases outside the gene matches. The CDR3 DNA is TGCAGTGCTGACAGGGGGAATGAGCAGTTCTTC. Translated, it gives CSADRGNEQFF.

This clonotype was recorded at least ten times. This chain uses TRBV10-1 with TRBJ2-1; 7 bases map to TRBD2. This CDR3 comprises 14 residues. Germline V lookup: CDR1 WNHNN, CDR2 SYGVQD (reference sequence). V lost 0 bases to trimming and J lost 10 bases; unmatched junction nucleotides: 6. The CDR3 nucleotides read TGCGCCAGCAGTGAGTCGGGGGGGGTGGGAGAGCAGTTCTTC. It is translated as CASSESGGVGEQFF.

This clonotype was counted many times. The chain uses TRBV27 and TRBJ1-1; D not resolved. The CDR3 has 13 amino acids. Germline V lookup: CDR1 MNHEY, CDR2 SMNVEV (reference sequence). The V end lost 6 bases, the J end lost 1 base, and 9 bases lay between the germline ends. In DNA, the CDR3 is TGTGCCAGCAGACACGGGTGGAACACTGAAGCTTTCTTT. Its translation: CASRHGWNTEAFF.

This clonotype was detected many times. This chain links TRBV5-6 with TRBJ2-7; no definite D call. This CDR3 is built from 14 residues. The germline V gene has CDR1 SGHDT and CDR2 YYEEEE. Trimming stripped 2 bases from V and 3 bases from J, with 12 bases between. CDR3 sequence: CASSFGRSNYEQYF. Here the CDR3 DNA reads TGTGCCAGCAGCTTTGGCAGGTCGAACTACGAGCAGTACTTC. Drawing the rest from reference TRBV5-6 and TRBJ2-7, the complete variable domain is DAGVTQSPTHLIKTRGQQVTLRCSPKSGHDTVSWYQQALGQGPQFIFQYYEEEERQRGNFPDRFSGHQFPNYSSELNVNALLLGDSALYLCASSFGRSNYEQYFGPGTRLTVT.

The chain employs TRBV10-2 and TRBJ2-7; D is perhaps TRBD2 (5 bases). Looked up from germline, CDR1 is WSHSY and CDR2 is SAAADI. V dropped 6 bases and J dropped 2 bases, with 11 bases sitting between them. The CDR3 runs to 13 residues. The CDR3 DNA is TGCGCCAGCAGGATAGCGACTACCTACGAGCAGTACTTC. Translated, it gives CASRIATTYEQYF.

This clonotype was detected only a few times. The V gene is TRBV5-1, the J gene TRBJ2-1; 7 positions match TRBD2. V shed 3 bases and J 6 bases; nucleotides not matched to a gene: 9. The germline V gene encodes CDR1 SGHRS and CDR2 YFSETQ. This CDR3 contains 15 residues. CDR3 coding DNA: TGCGCCAGCAGCTCCCCCTCGACTAGCCTCAATGAGCAGTTCTTC. Translation: CASSSPSTSLNEQFF.

This chain connects TRBV5-1 to TRBJ2-1; no clear D. CDR3 length: 16 residues. The V and J ends lost 3 bases and 0 bases respectively, with 13 bases between them. Germline V lookup: CDR1 SGHRS, CDR2 YFSETQ. CDR3 in DNA: TGCGCCAGCAGCTCGGGCTGGACGGTCTCCTACAATGAGCAGTTCTTC. This translates into CASSSGWTVSYNEQFF.

There are many counts of this clonotype. V gene TRBV20-1 combines with J gene TRBJ2-7, with 14 bases identical to TRBD2. The CDR3 runs to 15 residues. With V trimmed by 5 bases and J by 5 bases, 8 bases remained unmatched. Germline assignment: CDR1 DFQATT and CDR2 SNEGSKA (reference sequence). The CDR3 coding sequence is TGCAGTGCTGGGGATCCGGGACTAGCGGGAGACGAGCAGTACTTC. Amino acids: CSAGDPGLAGDEQYF.

This clonotype was counted ten times or more. The chain combines TRBV12-3 or TRBV12-4 with TRBJ1-1, with D perhaps matching TRBD1 (5 bases). V lost 3 bases and J lost 4, with 12 bases in between. The CDR3 runs 14 residues. This CDR3 reads CASSLQGGFTEAFF. The DNA of the CDR3 is TGTGCCAGCAGTTTGCAGGGAGGTTTCACTGAAGCTTTCTTT.

This clonotype was seen a few times. V and J are TRBV4-1 and TRBJ2-3; 9 bases align to TRBD1. CDR1 MGHRA and CDR2 YSYEKL come from the germline V gene. CDR3 size: 15 residues. After removal of 5 bases from V and 1 base from J, the junction contained 4 bases not matched to a gene. This chain's CDR3 is CASSVGQGGTDTQYF. DNA of the CDR3: TGCGCCAGCAGCGTGGGACAGGGAGGCACAGATACGCAGTATTTT.

This chain links TRBV7-9 with TRBJ2-2; D not certain. Germline V gene data show CDR1 as SEHNR and CDR2 as FQNEAQ (reference sequence). The CDR3 has 14 residues. Between the trimmed V and J ends, which lost 1 base and 6 bases, there was a span of 9 bases. This CDR3 is CASSLGSSPGELFF. For the CDR3, the DNA is TGTGCCAGCAGCTTAGGATCGAGTCCCGGGGAGCTGTTTTTT.

As regards this clonotype: A much larger clone lies one base from this, so it may be a read error. The chain couples TRBV5-1 to TRBJ1-2; TRBD1 is a possible D gene (5 bases). V lost 2 bases and J 5 bases, leaving 13 bases between the germline ends. The CDR3 contains 14 residues. CDR1 is SGHRS, CDR2 YFSETQ, per germline. CDR3 nucleotide sequence: TGCGCCAGCAGCTTATCGGACAAGGGATATGGCTACACCTTC. The encoded protein is CASSLSDKGYGYTF.